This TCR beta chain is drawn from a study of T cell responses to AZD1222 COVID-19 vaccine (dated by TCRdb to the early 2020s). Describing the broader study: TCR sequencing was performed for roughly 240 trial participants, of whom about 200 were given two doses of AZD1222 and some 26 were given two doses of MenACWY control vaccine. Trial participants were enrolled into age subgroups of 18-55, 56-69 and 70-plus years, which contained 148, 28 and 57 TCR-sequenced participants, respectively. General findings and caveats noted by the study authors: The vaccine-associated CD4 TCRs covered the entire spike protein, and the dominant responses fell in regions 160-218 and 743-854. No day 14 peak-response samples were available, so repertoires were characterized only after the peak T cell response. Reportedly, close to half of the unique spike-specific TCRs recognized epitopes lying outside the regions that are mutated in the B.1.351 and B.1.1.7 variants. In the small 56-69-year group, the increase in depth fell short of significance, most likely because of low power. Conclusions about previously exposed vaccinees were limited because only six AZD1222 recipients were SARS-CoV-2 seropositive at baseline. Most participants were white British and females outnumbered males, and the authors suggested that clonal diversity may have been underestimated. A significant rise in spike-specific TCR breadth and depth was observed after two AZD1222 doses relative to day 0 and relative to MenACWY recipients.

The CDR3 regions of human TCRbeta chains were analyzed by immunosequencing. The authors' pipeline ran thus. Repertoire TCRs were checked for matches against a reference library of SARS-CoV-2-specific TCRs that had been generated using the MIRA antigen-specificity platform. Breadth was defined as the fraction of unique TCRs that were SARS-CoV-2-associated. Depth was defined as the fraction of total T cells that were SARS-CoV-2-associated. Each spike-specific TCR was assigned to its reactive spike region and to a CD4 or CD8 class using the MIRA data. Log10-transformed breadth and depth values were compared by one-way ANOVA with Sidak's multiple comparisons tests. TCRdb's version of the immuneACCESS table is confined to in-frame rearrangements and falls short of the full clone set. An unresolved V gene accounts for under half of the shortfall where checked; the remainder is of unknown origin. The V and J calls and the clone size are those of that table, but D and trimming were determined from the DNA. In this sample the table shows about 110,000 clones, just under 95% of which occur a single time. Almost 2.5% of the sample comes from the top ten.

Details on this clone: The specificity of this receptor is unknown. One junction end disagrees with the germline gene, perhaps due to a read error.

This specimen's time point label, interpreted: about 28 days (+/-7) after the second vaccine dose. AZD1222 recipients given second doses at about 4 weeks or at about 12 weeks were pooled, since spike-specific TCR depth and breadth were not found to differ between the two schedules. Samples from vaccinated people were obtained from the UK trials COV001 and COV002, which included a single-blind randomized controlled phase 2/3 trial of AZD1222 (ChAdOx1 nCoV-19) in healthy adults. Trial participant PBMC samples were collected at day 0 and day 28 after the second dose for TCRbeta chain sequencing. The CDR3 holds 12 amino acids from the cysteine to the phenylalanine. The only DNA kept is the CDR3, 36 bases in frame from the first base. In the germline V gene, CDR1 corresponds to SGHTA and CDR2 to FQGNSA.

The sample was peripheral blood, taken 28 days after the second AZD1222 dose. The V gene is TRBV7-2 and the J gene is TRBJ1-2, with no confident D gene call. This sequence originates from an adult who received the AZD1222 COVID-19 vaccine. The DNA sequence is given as TGTGCCAGCACCTTAACCGGCTATGGCTACACCTTC. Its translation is CASTLTGYGYTF.